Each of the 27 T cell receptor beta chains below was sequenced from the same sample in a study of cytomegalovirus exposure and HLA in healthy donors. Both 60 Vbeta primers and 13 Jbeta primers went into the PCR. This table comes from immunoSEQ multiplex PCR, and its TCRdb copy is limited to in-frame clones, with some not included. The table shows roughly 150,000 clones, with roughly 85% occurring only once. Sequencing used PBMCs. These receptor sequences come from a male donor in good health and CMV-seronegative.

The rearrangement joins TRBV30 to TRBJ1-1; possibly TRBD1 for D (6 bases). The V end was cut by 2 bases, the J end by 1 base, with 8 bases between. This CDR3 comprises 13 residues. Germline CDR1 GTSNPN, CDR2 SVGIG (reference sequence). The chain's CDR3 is CAWSKTGNTEAFF. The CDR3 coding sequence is TGTGCCTGGAGTAAGACAGGGAACACTGAAGCTTTCTTT.

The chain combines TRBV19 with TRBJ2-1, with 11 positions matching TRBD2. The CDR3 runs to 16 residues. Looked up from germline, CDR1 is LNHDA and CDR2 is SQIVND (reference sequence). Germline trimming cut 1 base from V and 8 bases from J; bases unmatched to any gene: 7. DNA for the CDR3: TGTGCCAGTAGTATAGCCCTCCTAGCGGGGGGTGATGAGCAGTTCTTC. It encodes CASSIALLAGGDEQFF.

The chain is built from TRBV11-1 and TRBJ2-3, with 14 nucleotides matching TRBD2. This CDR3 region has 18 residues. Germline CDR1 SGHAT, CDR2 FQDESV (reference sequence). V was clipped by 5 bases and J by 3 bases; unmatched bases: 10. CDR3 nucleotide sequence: TGTGCCAGCAGCGCGGGACTAGCGGGAGCGGTCGGGACAGATACGCAGTATTTT. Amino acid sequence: CASSAGLAGAVGTDTQYF. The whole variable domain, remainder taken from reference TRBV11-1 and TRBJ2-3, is EAEVAQSPRYKITEKSQAVAFWCDPISGHATLYWYRQILGQGPELLVQFQDESVVDDSQLPKDRFSAERLKGVDSTLKIQPAELGDSAMYLCASSAGLAGAVGTDTQYFGPGTRLTVL.

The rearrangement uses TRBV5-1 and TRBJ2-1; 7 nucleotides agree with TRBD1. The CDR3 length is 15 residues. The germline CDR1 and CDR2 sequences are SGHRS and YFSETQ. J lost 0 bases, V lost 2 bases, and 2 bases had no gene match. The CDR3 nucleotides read TGCGCCAGCAGCTTCCGGGACAGCTCCTACAATGAGCAGTTCTTC. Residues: CASSFRDSSYNEQFF.

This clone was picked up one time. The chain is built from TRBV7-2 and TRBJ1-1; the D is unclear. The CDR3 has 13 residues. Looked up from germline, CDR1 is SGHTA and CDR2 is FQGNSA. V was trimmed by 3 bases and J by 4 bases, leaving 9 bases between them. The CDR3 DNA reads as TGTGCCAGCAGCTTTTCCGCGATCACTGAAGCTTTCTTT. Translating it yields CASSFSAITEAFF. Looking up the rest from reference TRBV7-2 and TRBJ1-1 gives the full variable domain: GAGVSQSPSNKVTEKGKDVELRCDPISGHTALYWYRQSLGQGLEFLIYFQGNSAPDKSGLPSDRFSAERTGGSVSTLTIQRTQQEDSAVYLCASSFSAITEAFFGQGTRLTVV.

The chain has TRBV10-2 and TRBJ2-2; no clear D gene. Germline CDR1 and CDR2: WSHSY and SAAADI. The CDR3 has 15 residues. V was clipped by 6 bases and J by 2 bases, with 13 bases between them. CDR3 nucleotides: TGCGCCAGCAGGGGCCCCATCAAAAACACCGGGGAGCTGTTTTTT. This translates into CASRGPIKNTGELFF.

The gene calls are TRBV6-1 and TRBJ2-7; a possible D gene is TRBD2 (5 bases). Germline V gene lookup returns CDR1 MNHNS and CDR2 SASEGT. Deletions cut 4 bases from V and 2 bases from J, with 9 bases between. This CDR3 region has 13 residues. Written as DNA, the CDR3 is TGTGCCAGCAGTGGGGGAGAGGCCTACGAGCAGTACTTC. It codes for CASSGGEAYEQYF.

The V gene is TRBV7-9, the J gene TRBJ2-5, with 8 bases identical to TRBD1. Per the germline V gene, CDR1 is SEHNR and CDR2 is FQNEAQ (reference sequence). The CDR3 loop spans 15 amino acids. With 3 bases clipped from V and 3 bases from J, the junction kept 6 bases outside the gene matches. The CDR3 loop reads CASSFGTGGEETQYF. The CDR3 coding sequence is TGTGCCAGCAGCTTCGGGACAGGTGGGGAAGAGACCCAGTACTTC.

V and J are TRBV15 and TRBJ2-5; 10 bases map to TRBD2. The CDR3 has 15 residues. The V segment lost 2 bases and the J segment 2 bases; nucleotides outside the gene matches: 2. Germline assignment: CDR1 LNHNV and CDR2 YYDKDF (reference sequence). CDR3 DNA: TGTGCCACCAGCAGACTAGCGGGAGTTCAAGAGACCCAGTACTTC. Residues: CATSRLAGVQETQYF. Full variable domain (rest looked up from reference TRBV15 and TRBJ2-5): DAMVIQNPRYQVTQFGKPVTLSCSQTLNHNVMYWYQQKSSQAPKLLFHYYDKDFNNEADTPDNFQSRRPNTSFCFLDIRSPGLGDTAMYLCATSRLAGVQETQYFGPGTRLLVL.

The CDR3 reads CATSRAGIGYEQYF. DNA for the CDR3: TGTGCCACCAGCAGAGCCGGGATCGGCTACGAGCAGTACTTC. The genes are TRBV15 and TRBJ2-7, with a possible D match to TRBD2 (5 bases). The CDR3 is 14 amino acids. Per germline, CDR1 LNHNV and CDR2 YYDKDF (reference sequence). V was shortened by 1 base and J by 3 bases, with 10 bases between the two germline ends.

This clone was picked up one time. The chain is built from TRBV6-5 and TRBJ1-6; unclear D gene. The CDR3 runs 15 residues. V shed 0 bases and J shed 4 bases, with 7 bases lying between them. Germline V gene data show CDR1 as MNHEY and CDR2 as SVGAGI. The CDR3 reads CASSYSNEYNSPLHF. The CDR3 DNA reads TGTGCCAGCAGTTACTCGAATGAGTATAATTCACCCCTCCACTTT.

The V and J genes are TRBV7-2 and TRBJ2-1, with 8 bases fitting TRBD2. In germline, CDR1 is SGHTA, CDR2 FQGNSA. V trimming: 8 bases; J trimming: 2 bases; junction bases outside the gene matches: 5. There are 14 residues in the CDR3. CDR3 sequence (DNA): TGTGCCAGCGGCGGGGGGTCGACCTACAATGAGCAGTTCTTC. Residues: CASGGGSTYNEQFF.

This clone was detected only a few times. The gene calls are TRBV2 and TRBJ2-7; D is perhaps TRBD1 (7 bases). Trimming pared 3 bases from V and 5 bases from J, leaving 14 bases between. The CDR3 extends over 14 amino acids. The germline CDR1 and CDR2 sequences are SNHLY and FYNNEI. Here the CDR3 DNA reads TGTGCCAGCAGTGAGGCTCCAGGGGGGAACGAGCAGTACTTC. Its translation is CASSEAPGGNEQYF. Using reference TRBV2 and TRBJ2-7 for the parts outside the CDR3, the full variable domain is EPEVTQTPSHQVTQMGQEVILRCVPISNHLYFYWYRQILGQKVEFLVSFYNNEISEKSEIFDDQFSVERPDGSNFTLKIRSTKLEDSAMYFCASSEAPGGNEQYFGPGTRLTVT.

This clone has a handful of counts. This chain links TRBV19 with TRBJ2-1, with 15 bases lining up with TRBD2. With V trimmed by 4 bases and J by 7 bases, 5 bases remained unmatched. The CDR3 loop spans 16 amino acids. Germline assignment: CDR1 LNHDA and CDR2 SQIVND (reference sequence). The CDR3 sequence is CASSTPGLAGGNEQFF. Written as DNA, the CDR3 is TGTGCCAGTAGTACACCGGGACTAGCGGGGGGAAATGAGCAGTTCTTC. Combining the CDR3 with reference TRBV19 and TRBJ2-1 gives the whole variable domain DGGITQSPKYLFRKEGQNVTLSCEQNLNHDAMYWYRQDPGQGLRLIYYSQIVNDFQKGDIAEGYSVSREKKESFPLTVTSAQKNPTAFYLCASSTPGLAGGNEQFFGPGTRLTVL.

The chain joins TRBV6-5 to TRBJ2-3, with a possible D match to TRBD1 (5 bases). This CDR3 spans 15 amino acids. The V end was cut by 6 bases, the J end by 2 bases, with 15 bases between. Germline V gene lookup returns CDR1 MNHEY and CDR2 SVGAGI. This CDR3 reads CASRKDWGDTDTQYF. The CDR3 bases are TGTGCCAGCAGAAAAGACTGGGGCGACACAGATACGCAGTATTTT.

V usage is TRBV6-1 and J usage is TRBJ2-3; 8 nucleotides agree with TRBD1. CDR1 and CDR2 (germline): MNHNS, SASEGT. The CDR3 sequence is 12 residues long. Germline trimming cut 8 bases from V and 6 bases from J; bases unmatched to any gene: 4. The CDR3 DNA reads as TGTGCCAGCCTCCGGGACAGGGATACGCAGTATTTT. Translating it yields CASLRDRDTQYF.

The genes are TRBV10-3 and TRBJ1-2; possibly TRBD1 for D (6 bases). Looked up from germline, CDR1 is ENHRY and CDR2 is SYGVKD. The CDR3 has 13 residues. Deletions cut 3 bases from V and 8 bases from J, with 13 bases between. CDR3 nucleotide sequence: TGTGCCATCAGTGAACCCAGGGGAAAGGGCTACACCTTC. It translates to CAISEPRGKGYTF.

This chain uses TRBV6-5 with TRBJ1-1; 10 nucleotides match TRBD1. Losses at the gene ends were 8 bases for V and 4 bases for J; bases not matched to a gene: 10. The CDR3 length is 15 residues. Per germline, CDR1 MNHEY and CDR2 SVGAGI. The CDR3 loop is CASGPTGTGVTEAFF. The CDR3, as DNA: TGTGCCAGCGGACCGACCGGGACAGGGGTCACTGAAGCTTTCTTT.

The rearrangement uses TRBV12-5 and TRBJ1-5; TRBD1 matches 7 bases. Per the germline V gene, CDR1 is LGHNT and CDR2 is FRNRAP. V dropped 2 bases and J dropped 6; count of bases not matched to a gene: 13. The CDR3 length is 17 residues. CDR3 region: CASGLSPGGGGIQPQHF. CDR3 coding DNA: TGTGCTAGTGGTTTGTCCCCCGGCGGAGGGGGCATTCAGCCCCAGCATTTT.

The DNA for the CDR3 is TGTGCCAGCTCACCAGTCAGTCAAGAGACCCAGTACTTC. The encoded protein is CASSPVSQETQYF. V and J are TRBV18 and TRBJ2-5; D remains ambiguous. Trimming shortened V by 2 bases and J by 2 bases, and 6 bases separated the two germline ends. This CDR3 has 13 amino acids. The germline CDR1 and CDR2 sequences are KGHSH and LQKENI.

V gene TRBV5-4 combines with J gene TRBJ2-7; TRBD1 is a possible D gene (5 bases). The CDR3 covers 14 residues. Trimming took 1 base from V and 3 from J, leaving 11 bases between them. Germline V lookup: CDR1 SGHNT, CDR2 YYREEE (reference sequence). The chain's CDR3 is CASSLLIGDYEQYF. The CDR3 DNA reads TGTGCCAGCAGCTTGTTAATAGGGGACTACGAGCAGTACTTC.

CDR3 in amino acids: CASRSQAHYNEQFF. The CDR3, as DNA: TGTGCCAGCAGGAGCCAGGCCCACTACAATGAGCAGTTCTTC. The V gene is TRBV6-4, the J gene TRBJ2-1; D unresolved. Germline V gene sequence: CDR1 MRHNA, CDR2 SNTAGT. The CDR3 has 14 residues. V was cut by 6 bases and J by 3 bases, with 12 bases left in between.

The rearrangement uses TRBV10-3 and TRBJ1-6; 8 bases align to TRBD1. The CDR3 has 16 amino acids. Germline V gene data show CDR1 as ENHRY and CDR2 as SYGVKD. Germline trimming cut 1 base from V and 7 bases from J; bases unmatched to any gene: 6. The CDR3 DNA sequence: TGTGCCATCAGTGAGTTGGGACAGGATCACAATTCACCCCTCCACTTT. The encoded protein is CAISELGQDHNSPLHF.

The CDR3, as DNA: TGTGCCAGTAGTACGCGGAATAACAATCAGCCCCAGCATTTT. Its protein product is CASSTRNNNQPQHF. The chain combines TRBV19 with TRBJ1-5, with no clear D. Germline values: CDR1 LNHDA, CDR2 SQIVND (reference sequence). V was shortened by 4 bases and J by 3 bases, with 10 bases between the two germline ends. CDR3 length: 14 residues.

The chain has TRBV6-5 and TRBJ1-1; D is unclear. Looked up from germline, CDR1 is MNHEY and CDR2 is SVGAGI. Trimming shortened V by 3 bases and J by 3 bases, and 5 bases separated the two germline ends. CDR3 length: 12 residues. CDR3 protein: CASSYGHTEAFF. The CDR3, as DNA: TGTGCCAGCAGTTATGGCCACACTGAAGCTTTCTTT.

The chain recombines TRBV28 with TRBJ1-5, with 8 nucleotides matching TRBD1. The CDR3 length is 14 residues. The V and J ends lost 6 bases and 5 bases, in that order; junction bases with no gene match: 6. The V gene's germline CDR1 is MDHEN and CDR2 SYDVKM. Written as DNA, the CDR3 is TGTGCCAGCAGCCACCGGGACAGGTATCAGCCCCAGCATTTT. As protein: CASSHRDRYQPQHF.

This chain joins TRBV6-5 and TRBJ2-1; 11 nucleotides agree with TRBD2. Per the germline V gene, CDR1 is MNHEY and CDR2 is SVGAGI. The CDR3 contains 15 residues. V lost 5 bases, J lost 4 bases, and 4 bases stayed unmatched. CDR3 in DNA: TGTGCCAGCAGTGTGACTAGCGGGGAGTACAATGAGCAGTTCTTC. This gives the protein CASSVTSGEYNEQFF.